The source of this TCR beta chain is a study of T cell clonotyping in hematopoietic cell transplantation (dated by TCRdb to about 2021). Regarding the research as a whole: In the study, some 140 blood samples were gathered from 35 consecutive transplant recipients and their related donors. Patients were recruited between September 2015 and 2017 and followed until late 2020 or death.

What the work shows at the level of the full study, not this receptor alone: Broader TCR repertoire diversity after transplant was predicted by Inverse Simpson Index values from donors and from recipients before transplant. The sample size was limited and the cells went unsorted, which meant the CD4 and CD8 repertoire contributions could not be told apart. After transplant, TCR diversity in recipients dropped, and pathologically expanded clonotypes climbed progressively between day 30 and day 180. Overlap with donor repertoires was found for only a small fraction of recipient repertoires, with over 95% found to appear de novo at the given depth.

As for this clone: Its antigen is not yet known. There are no base qualities to consult, and no much larger clone falls within one base.

Related transplant donors provided blood samples for TCR beta sequencing. Nuclei Lysis Solution was used to extract genomic DNA from fresh or cryopreserved unfractionated peripheral blood mononuclear cells. The immunoSEQ assay, a bias-controlled multiplex PCR using V- and J-specific primers, was used to amplify TCR beta CDR3 regions from genomic DNA. In a second PCR step, a proprietary barcode and Illumina adapter sequences were attached to the CDR3 amplicons. An Illumina MiSeq instrument was used for sequencing of the CDR3 libraries. On the authors' methods: immunoSEQ Analyzer 3.0 was used for export and quality control, with R Bioconductor and Immunarch used for downstream analyses. Only productive rearrangements in the normalized downsampled data set were used to calculate repertoire metrics. Pathologically expanded clonotypes were defined as those larger than 5 templates in the normalized cohort. Repertoire diversity was measured with the Inverse Simpson Index. CMV-specificity analyses were carried out on the non-normalized data set to capture all clonotypes. In its TCRdb copy, this immuneACCESS table keeps in-frame sequences only and misses some clones. Where compared with another copy, unresolved V genes explain less than half of these, and the others have no known cause. V and J calls and clone size follow that table, whereas D and trimming were derived from the DNA. In this sample the table shows 65,000 to 75,000 clones, approximately 94% of which occur a single time. The ten largest clones add up to 1.6% of the sample.

The CDR3 contains 18 residues, cysteine and phenylalanine counted. Only the CDR3 portion is preserved as DNA: 54 bases, with reading frame beginning at the first base. The germline V gene yields SGHTA for CDR1 and FQGNSA for CDR2. V sheds 5 bases and J sheds 2 bases, leaving 23 bases between their ends. The clonotype comes from a man aged 45-65 years in good health. Some clones in this sample may be carry-over from other donors' samples. The chain links TRBV7-2 with TRBJ2-3; D gene: possibly TRBD2, on 6 matching bases. The specimen was peripheral blood mononuclear cells. The CDR3 reads CASSAGLGPPDVTDTQYF. The DNA sequence is as follows: TGTGCCAGCAGCGCGGGATTAGGGCCCCCGGACGTCACAGATACGCAGTATTTT.